Listed below are T cell receptor beta chains from one sample, sequenced in a study of cytotoxic CD8 clonotypes in ibrutinib-treated CLL. Clones were read by immunoSEQ multiplex PCR, and TCRdb kept only the in-frame ones, dropping some. The sample shows fewer than 25,000 clones, approximately 68% of them seen only once. Sequencing used PBMCs, obtained after 24 months of ibrutinib treatment. These receptors were collected from a human donor with chronic lymphocytic leukemia. CDR3s include the opening cysteine and the closing phenylalanine or tryptophan. A D gene is named only where the DNA matches it firmly. Only some rows state a clone size, as once, few, many or a class for expanded clones.

v_gene: TRBV4-2; j_gene: TRBJ1-2; d_gene: TRBD1; abundance: .; CDR3nt: TGTGCCAGCAGCCAAGGATTGGGACAGGCTGATGGCTACACCTTC; CDR3aa: CASSQGLGQADGYTF
v_gene: TRBV11-2; j_gene: TRBJ1-1; d_gene: .; abundance: many; CDR3nt: TGTGCCAGCAGCTTAGACGGGACGACGCCTGAAGCTTTCTTT; CDR3aa: CASSLDGTTPEAFF
v_gene: TRBV18; j_gene: TRBJ1-6; d_gene: TRBD1; abundance: .; CDR3nt: TGTGCCAGCTCACTCGGGACAGGGGGGAATTCACCCCTCCACTTT; CDR3aa: CASSLGTGGNSPLHF
v_gene: TRBV29-1; j_gene: TRBJ1-6; d_gene: TRBD1; abundance: .; CDR3nt: TGCAGCGCAGCCGACGGGACAGGGAATTCACCCCTCCACTTT; CDR3aa: CSAADGTGNSPLHF
v_gene: TRBV29-1; j_gene: TRBJ1-1; d_gene: .; abundance: .; CDR3nt: TGCAGCGTTGAAGGAGGGAACACTGAAGCTTTCTTT; CDR3aa: CSVEGGNTEAFF
v_gene: TRBV4-2; j_gene: TRBJ1-5; d_gene: TRBD1; abundance: .; CDR3nt: TGTGCCAGCAGCCAAGAGGGACAGGATCAGCCCCAGCATTTT; CDR3aa: CASSQEGQDQPQHF
v_gene: TRBV27; j_gene: TRBJ2-1; d_gene: TRBD2; abundance: .; CDR3nt: TGTGCCAGCACCCTGACTAGCGGGTTGAGGGCGGAGCAGTTCTTC; CDR3aa: CASTLTSGLRAEQFF
v_gene: TRBV7-9; j_gene: TRBJ2-1; d_gene: .; abundance: few; CDR3nt: TGTGCCAGCAGCTTAGATCCCGGCAGGGGCTACAATGAGCAGTTCTTC; CDR3aa: CASSLDPGRGYNEQFF
v_gene: TRBV19; j_gene: TRBJ1-5; d_gene: TRBD1; abundance: many; CDR3nt: TGTGCCAGTAGTGACAGGGGCAATCAGCCCCAGCATTTT; CDR3aa: CASSDRGNQPQHF
v_gene: TRBV19; j_gene: TRBJ2-2; d_gene: TRBD2; abundance: .; CDR3nt: TGTGCCAGTAGTATAGGGGAGGGCGGGGAGCTGTTTTTT; CDR3aa: CASSIGEGGELFF
v_gene: TRBV5-6; j_gene: TRBJ1-2; d_gene: .; abundance: .; CDR3nt: TGTGCCAGCAGCTCGGGCCAGTTTTATGGCTACACCTTC; CDR3aa: CASSSGQFYGYTF
v_gene: TRBV27; j_gene: TRBJ2-7; d_gene: TRBD2; abundance: .; CDR3nt: TGTGCCAGCAGTTTTAGCGGGGGGCGATACGAGCAGTACTTC; CDR3aa: CASSFSGGRYEQYF
v_gene: TRBV19; j_gene: TRBJ2-5; d_gene: TRBD2; abundance: .; CDR3nt: TGTGCCAGTACCTCAGGTGGGCGGGGGGTGGAAGAGACCCAGTACTTC; CDR3aa: CASTSGGRGVEETQYF
v_gene: TRBV6-4; j_gene: TRBJ2-3; d_gene: TRBD2; abundance: .; CDR3nt: TGTGCCAGCAGTGCGGCGGGGGGGCAATCAGATACGCAGTATTTT; CDR3aa: CASSAAGGQSDTQYF
v_gene: TRBV5-1; j_gene: TRBJ2-5; d_gene: .; abundance: .; CDR3nt: TGCGCCAGCAGGCTTCACCCCAACCAAGAGACCCAGTACTTC; CDR3aa: CASRLHPNQETQYF
v_gene: TRBV7-9; j_gene: TRBJ1-4; d_gene: .; abundance: once; CDR3nt: TGTGCCAGCAGCTCCCTACAGGGACCTAATGAAAAACTGTTTTTT; CDR3aa: CASSSLQGPNEKLFF
v_gene: TRBV5-1; j_gene: TRBJ2-3; d_gene: .; abundance: .; CDR3nt: TGCGCCAGCAGCCCTCCGGGGGTTGGCCCAGATACGCAGTATTTT; CDR3aa: CASSPPGVGPDTQYF
v_gene: TRBV18; j_gene: TRBJ2-1; d_gene: .; abundance: .; CDR3nt: TGTGCCAGCTCACTGGACAGGGAGGGAATCAATGAGCAGTTCTTC; CDR3aa: CASSLDREGINEQFF
v_gene: TRBV19; j_gene: TRBJ1-2; d_gene: .; abundance: .; CDR3nt: TGTGCCAGTAGTATGAACGCAGGGTCGGGCTATGGCTACACCTTC; CDR3aa: CASSMNAGSGYGYTF
v_gene: TRBV2; j_gene: TRBJ1-2; d_gene: .; abundance: .; CDR3nt: TGTGCCAGCAGTGTAGGGATCTATGGCTACACCTTC; CDR3aa: CASSVGIYGYTF
v_gene: TRBV5-4; j_gene: TRBJ2-7; d_gene: TRBD1; abundance: medium-sized; CDR3nt: TGTGCCAGCAGCTTCAACAGGGGCGGGTCCGAGCAGTACTTC; CDR3aa: CASSFNRGGSEQYF
v_gene: TRBV7-9; j_gene: TRBJ1-4; d_gene: .; abundance: .; CDR3nt: TGTGCCAGCAGCCCACCACAGGAGAATGAAAAACTGTTTTTT; CDR3aa: CASSPPQENEKLFF
v_gene: TRBV5-4; j_gene: TRBJ1-4; d_gene: TRBD1; abundance: .; CDR3nt: TGTGCCAGCAGGGAGGGACAGGATGAAAAACTGTTTTTT; CDR3aa: CASREGQDEKLFF
v_gene: TRBV10-1; j_gene: TRBJ2-7; d_gene: .; abundance: .; CDR3nt: TGCGCCAGCAGTTCAAGCCGACTAGTGGGACTTACCTCCGAGCAGTACTTC; CDR3aa: CASSSSRLVGLTSEQYF
v_gene: TRBV5-1; j_gene: TRBJ1-2; d_gene: TRBD1; abundance: .; CDR3nt: TGCGCCAGCAGCTCCCGGGACAGGGGTCTAATTAACTATGGCTACACCTTC; CDR3aa: CASSSRDRGLINYGYTF
v_gene: TRBV11-2; j_gene: TRBJ2-1; d_gene: TRBD2; abundance: .; CDR3nt: TGTGCCAGCAGCTTGGATGCGACTAGCGGGGTGAGGTCCTACAATGAGCAGTTCTTC; CDR3aa: CASSLDATSGVRSYNEQFF
v_gene: TRBV5-1; j_gene: TRBJ2-1; d_gene: TRBD2; abundance: .; CDR3nt: TGCGCCAGCAGCTTGGCCGGCGGACTAGCGTTCAATGAGCAGTTCTTC; CDR3aa: CASSLAGGLAFNEQFF
v_gene: TRBV19; j_gene: TRBJ1-2; d_gene: .; abundance: few; CDR3nt: TGTGCCACCGCTAATACGGGATCTGACGGCTACACCTTC; CDR3aa: CATANTGSDGYTF
v_gene: TRBV7-6; j_gene: TRBJ1-4; d_gene: TRBD1; abundance: .; CDR3nt: TGTGCCAGCAGCTCGACAGGGATTGCAACTAATGAAAAACTGTTTTTT; CDR3aa: CASSSTGIATNEKLFF
v_gene: TRBV19; j_gene: TRBJ1-4; d_gene: .; abundance: once; CDR3nt: TGTGCCAGTAGTATGCCAGGGGAAGAAACTAATGAAAAACTGTTTTTT; CDR3aa: CASSMPGEETNEKLFF
v_gene: TRBV6-1; j_gene: TRBJ1-2; d_gene: .; abundance: .; CDR3nt: TGTGCCAGCACCTTAGGGAACAGGGTGGACTATGGCTACACCTTC; CDR3aa: CASTLGNRVDYGYTF
v_gene: TRBV11-2; j_gene: TRBJ2-7; d_gene: TRBD1; abundance: .; CDR3nt: TGTGCCAGCAGCTTAGATCAGGGGGCGAGCTCCTACGAGCAGTACTTC; CDR3aa: CASSLDQGASSYEQYF
v_gene: TRBV11-3; j_gene: TRBJ1-5; d_gene: TRBD1; abundance: .; CDR3nt: TGTGCCAGCAGCTTAGGCCCCGACAGGGAAGTCAGTCAGCCCCAGCATTTT; CDR3aa: CASSLGPDREVSQPQHF
v_gene: TRBV2; j_gene: TRBJ2-2; d_gene: .; abundance: few; CDR3nt: TGTGCCAGCAGTGACCCGAACACCGGGGAGCTGTTTTTT; CDR3aa: CASSDPNTGELFF
v_gene: TRBV11-2; j_gene: TRBJ2-3; d_gene: .; abundance: .; CDR3nt: TGTGCCAGCAGCTTAGTATCATGGACAGTACGGGCCACAGATACGCAGTATTTT; CDR3aa: CASSLVSWTVRATDTQYF
v_gene: TRBV12-5; j_gene: TRBJ2-7; d_gene: .; abundance: .; CDR3nt: TGTGCTAGTGCCGTGGACTACGAGCAGTACTTC; CDR3aa: CASAVDYEQYF
v_gene: TRBV29-1; j_gene: TRBJ1-1; d_gene: .; abundance: .; CDR3nt: TGCAGCCTCAGGGGTCCGAACACTGAAGCTTTCTTT; CDR3aa: CSLRGPNTEAFF
v_gene: TRBV5-4; j_gene: TRBJ1-4; d_gene: TRBD1; abundance: .; CDR3nt: TGTGCCAGCAGACAAGACAGGGCGGATGAAAAACTGTTTTTT; CDR3aa: CASRQDRADEKLFF
v_gene: TRBV30; j_gene: TRBJ1-4; d_gene: .; abundance: .; CDR3nt: TGTGCCTGGAGTGTTAGGTGGAAGGAAAAACTGTTTTTT; CDR3aa: CAWSVRWKEKLFF
v_gene: TRBV19; j_gene: TRBJ2-5; d_gene: TRBD2; abundance: .; CDR3nt: TGTGCCAGTAGTATAGGGCTAGCGGGGGGGCAAGAGACCCAGTACTTC; CDR3aa: CASSIGLAGGQETQYF
v_gene: TRBV2; j_gene: TRBJ1-5; d_gene: .; abundance: few; CDR3nt: TGTGCCAGCAGTTCTGTCTACTTGCGGCAGCCCCAGCATTTT; CDR3aa: CASSSVYLRQPQHF
v_gene: TRBV5-1; j_gene: TRBJ2-7; d_gene: .; abundance: few; CDR3nt: TGCGCCAGCAGCTCCCGATATCCCACCCCCAGTGTCAACGAGCAGTACTTC; CDR3aa: CASSSRYPTPSVNEQYF
v_gene: TRBV4-1; j_gene: TRBJ2-3; d_gene: .; abundance: .; CDR3nt: TGCGCCAGCAGCCAAGCGGACAGGGAGGGAGATACGCAGTATTTT; CDR3aa: CASSQADREGDTQYF
v_gene: TRBV18; j_gene: TRBJ1-2; d_gene: .; abundance: .; CDR3nt: TGTGCCAGCTCACTCCATGTTCAGGGGAGCTATGGCTACACCTTC; CDR3aa: CASSLHVQGSYGYTF
v_gene: TRBV7-9; j_gene: TRBJ2-1; d_gene: .; abundance: .; CDR3nt: TGTGCCAGCCAAGGGAGCTCCTACAATGAGCAGTTCTTC; CDR3aa: CASQGSSYNEQFF
v_gene: TRBV15; j_gene: TRBJ2-7; d_gene: .; abundance: .; CDR3nt: TGTGCCACCAGCAGAGATCCCTCCTACGAGCAGTACTTC; CDR3aa: CATSRDPSYEQYF
v_gene: TRBV5-1; j_gene: TRBJ1-1; d_gene: .; abundance: .; CDR3nt: TGCGCCAGCAGCTTGACGCAGCAAGAAGCTTTCTTT; CDR3aa: CASSLTQQEAFF
v_gene: TRBV10-1; j_gene: TRBJ2-6; d_gene: .; abundance: .; CDR3nt: TGCGCCAGCAGCGGCGGGACCTCTGGGGCCAACGTCCTGACTTTC; CDR3aa: CASSGGTSGANVLTF
v_gene: TRBV5-1; j_gene: TRBJ1-4; d_gene: .; abundance: once; CDR3nt: TGCGCCAGCAGCTTCCAGGGGAATGAAAAACTGTTTTTT; CDR3aa: CASSFQGNEKLFF
v_gene: TRBV29-1; j_gene: TRBJ1-2; d_gene: .; abundance: .; CDR3nt: TGCAGCGTTGAAGATCGGCGCGGCTACTATGGCTACACCTTC; CDR3aa: CSVEDRRGYYGYTF
v_gene: TRBV7-9; j_gene: TRBJ1-2; d_gene: TRBD1; abundance: .; CDR3nt: TGTGCCAGCAGCTCTGACAGGGCTAACTATGGCTACACCTTC; CDR3aa: CASSSDRANYGYTF
v_gene: TRBV19; j_gene: TRBJ2-7; d_gene: .; abundance: .; CDR3nt: TGTGCCAGTAGCTACAACCCGGACAGTTACGAGCAGTACTTC; CDR3aa: CASSYNPDSYEQYF
v_gene: TRBV7-8; j_gene: TRBJ1-2; d_gene: .; abundance: .; CDR3nt: TGTGCCAGCAGCTTAACCTCGGGGCTCCATGGTTACACCTTC; CDR3aa: CASSLTSGLHGYTF
v_gene: TRBV9; j_gene: TRBJ1-1; d_gene: TRBD1; abundance: .; CDR3nt: TGTGCCAGCAGCCCCGAGACAGGGACGGCCACTGAAGCTTTCTTT; CDR3aa: CASSPETGTATEAFF
v_gene: TRBV5-4; j_gene: TRBJ1-6; d_gene: TRBD1; abundance: once; CDR3nt: TGTGCCAGCAGCTCGGGACAGTTTAATTCACCCCTCCACTTT; CDR3aa: CASSSGQFNSPLHF
v_gene: TRBV5-4; j_gene: TRBJ1-4; d_gene: .; abundance: few; CDR3nt: TGTGCCAGCAGCTCGGGAACGGTGAATGAAAAACTGTTTTTT; CDR3aa: CASSSGTVNEKLFF
v_gene: TRBV6-4; j_gene: TRBJ1-1; d_gene: .; abundance: once; CDR3nt: TGTGCCAGCAGAAAGAACACTGAAGCTTTCTTT; CDR3aa: CASRKNTEAFF